These 3 T cell receptor beta chains share one sample of origin, sequenced in a study of a mutant IDH1 vaccine in newly diagnosed glioma. Clones were sequenced by immunoSEQ multiplex PCR, and TCRdb holds only the in-frame ones, with some missing. The table lists tens of thousands of clones, 83% of them singletons. Specified time point: baseline, week 1 (first vaccination visit). Described treatment: pre-vaccination baseline after standard-of-care therapy. Sequencing was performed on PBMCs, taken from a glioma patient treated with radiotherapy, temozolomide or both. The source is a woman aged 45-65 years with glioma.

The chain employs TRBV4-1 and TRBJ1-1; TRBD1 is a possible D gene (6 bases). Germline V gene lookup returns CDR1 MGHRA and CDR2 YSYEKL. There are 16 residues in the CDR3. Trimming removed 2 bases from V and 1 base from J, with 14 bases in between. This CDR3 is CASSQSDSKKNTEAFF. CDR3 bases: TGCGCCAGCAGCCAATCGGACAGCAAGAAGAACACTGAAGCTTTCTTT.

This rearrangement joins TRBV30 to TRBJ1-2; possible D gene TRBD1, 6 bases. The CDR3 contains 15 residues. Germline-derived CDR1 and CDR2 are GTSNPN and SVGIG (reference sequence). The V and J ends lost 2 bases and 2 bases respectively, with 15 bases between them. The CDR3 DNA is TGTGCCTGGAGTCTCCGGGGGGCGGGAAACTATGGCTACACCTTC. Amino acid sequence: CAWSLRGAGNYGYTF.

In regard to this clone: The junction differs from germline at one of its ends, possibly a read error. The chain employs TRBV6-5 and TRBJ2-7, with TRBD2 as a possible D gene (6 bases). Germline CDR1 reads MNHEY; CDR2 reads SVGAGI. This CDR3 is built from 15 residues. The chain's CDR3 is CATSPWDFGGYEQYF. CDR3 DNA: TGTGCCACCAGTCCTTGGGACTTCGGAGGGTACGAGCAGTACTTC.